This T cell receptor beta chain was documented in a study of blood T cell repertoires in COVID-19. Study at large: Acute and convalescent COVID-19 samples came from the United States, Italy and Spain. Nucleic acid was either cDNA or gDNA, and it came from T cells, B-cell-depleted T cells, or PBMCs.

CDR1 and CDR2 from the germline V gene are LGHNA and YSLEER. J was trimmed by 6 bases and V by 1 base; bases with no gene match: 7. This CDR3 comprises 16 residues. Produced via immunoSEQ multiplex PCR; TCRdb's table is partial and in-frame only. The sample has around 340,000 clones; more than 70% are singletons. The sequence derives from a man aged 25 to 40 with active or convalescent COVID-19. Sequencing used peripheral blood. The chain carries TRBV4-3 and TRBJ2-1, with 9 positions matching TRBD2. The CDR3 DNA reads as TGCGCCAGCAGCCAAGTAGCGGGGGACGAGGTCAATGAGCAGTTCTTC. It is translated as CASSQVAGDEVNEQFF.